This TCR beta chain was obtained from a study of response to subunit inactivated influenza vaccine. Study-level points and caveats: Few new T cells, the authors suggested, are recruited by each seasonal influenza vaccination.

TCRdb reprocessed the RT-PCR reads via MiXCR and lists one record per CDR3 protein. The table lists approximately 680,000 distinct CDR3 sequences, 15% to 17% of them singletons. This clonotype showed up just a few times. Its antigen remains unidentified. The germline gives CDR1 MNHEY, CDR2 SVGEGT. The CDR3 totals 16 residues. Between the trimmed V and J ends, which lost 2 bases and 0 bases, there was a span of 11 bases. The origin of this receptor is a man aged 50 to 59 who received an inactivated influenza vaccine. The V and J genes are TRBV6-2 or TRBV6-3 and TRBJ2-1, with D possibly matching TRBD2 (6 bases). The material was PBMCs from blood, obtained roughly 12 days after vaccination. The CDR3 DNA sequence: TGTGCCAGCAGTTACCTAGCGCGGGGCTCCTACAATGAGCAGTTCTTC. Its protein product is CASSYLARGSYNEQFF.